This T cell receptor (beta chain) was obtained from a study of T cells in Graves' hyperthyroidism and ophthalmopathy. Trimming removed 3 bases at V and 0 bases at J, with 13 bases between. This CDR3 contains 16 residues. With respect to this clonotype: This may be a read error: a much more frequent sequence differs by one nucleotide.

What was amplified from RNA transcripts were TCR beta CDR3 regions. The HTBI primer set was used in a first-round RT-PCR of the TCR CDR3. From the multiplex PCR reads, TCRdb called clonotypes with MiXCR, one entry per CDR3 protein. The sample gives fewer than 550,000 distinct CDR3 sequences, around 14% of which show up once; around 14% is in the top ten. This TCR was sampled from a woman between 18 and 30 years old with Graves' hyperthyroidism. Sequencing input: blood. The chain is built from TRBV12-3 or TRBV12-4 and TRBJ2-3; D possibly matches TRBD1 or TRBD2 (5 bases each). In DNA, the CDR3 is TGTGCCAGCAGTTTGGGGCCGGGGATTAGCACAGATACGCAGTATTTT. This codes for CASSLGPGISTDTQYF.